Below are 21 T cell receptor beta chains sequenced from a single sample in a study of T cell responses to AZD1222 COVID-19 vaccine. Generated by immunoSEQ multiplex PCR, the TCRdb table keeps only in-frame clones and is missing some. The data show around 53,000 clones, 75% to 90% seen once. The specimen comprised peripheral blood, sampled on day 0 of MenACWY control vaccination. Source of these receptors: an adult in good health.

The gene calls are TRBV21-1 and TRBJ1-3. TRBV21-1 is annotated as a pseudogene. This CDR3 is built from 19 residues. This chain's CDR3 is CASSATLLGVTVTGNTIYF. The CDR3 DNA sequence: TGTGCCAGCAGCGCCACCCTACTGGGAGTAACGGTGACTGGAAACACCATATATTTT.

The CDR3 nucleotides are TGTGCCAGCAGCTTAGCGGGCAGGGGACGCACTGAAGCTTTCTTT. Amino acids: CASSLAGRGRTEAFF. The chain uses TRBV7-9 and TRBJ1-1; D may be TRBD1 (6 bases). Germline V gene data show CDR1 as SEHNR and CDR2 as FQNEAQ (reference sequence). The V end lost 0 bases, the J end lost 4 bases, and 12 bases lay between the germline ends. CDR3 length: 15 residues.

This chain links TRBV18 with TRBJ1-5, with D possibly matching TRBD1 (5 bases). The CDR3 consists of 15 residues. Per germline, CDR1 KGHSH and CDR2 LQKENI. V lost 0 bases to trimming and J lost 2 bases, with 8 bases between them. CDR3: CASSPPGGGNQPQHF. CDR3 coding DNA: TGTGCCAGCTCACCACCCGGGGGAGGCAATCAGCCCCAGCATTTT.

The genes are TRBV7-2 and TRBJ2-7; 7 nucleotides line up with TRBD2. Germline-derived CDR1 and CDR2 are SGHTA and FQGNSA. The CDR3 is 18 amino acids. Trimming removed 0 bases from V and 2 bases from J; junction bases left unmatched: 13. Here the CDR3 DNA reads TGTGCCAGCAGCTTAGCGCTACGGACCCAGCGGGGTGCCTACGAGCAGTACTTC. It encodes CASSLALRTQRGAYEQYF.

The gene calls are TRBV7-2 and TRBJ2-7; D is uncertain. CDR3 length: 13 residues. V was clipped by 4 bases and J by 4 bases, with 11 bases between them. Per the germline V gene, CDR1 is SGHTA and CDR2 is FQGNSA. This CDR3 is CASSSGGRYEQYF. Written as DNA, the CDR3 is TGTGCCAGCAGCTCCGGCGGACGATACGAGCAGTACTTC.

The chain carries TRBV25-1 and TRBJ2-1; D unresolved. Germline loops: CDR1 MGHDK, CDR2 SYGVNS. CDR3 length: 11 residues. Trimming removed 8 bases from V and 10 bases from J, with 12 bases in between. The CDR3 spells CASSRDWEQFF. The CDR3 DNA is TGTGCCAGCTCCCGAGATTGGGAGCAGTTCTTC.

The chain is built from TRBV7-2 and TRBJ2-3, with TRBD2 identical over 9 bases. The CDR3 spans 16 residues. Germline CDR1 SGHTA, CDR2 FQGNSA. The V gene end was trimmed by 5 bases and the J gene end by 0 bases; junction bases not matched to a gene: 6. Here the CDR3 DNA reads TGTGCCAGCAGCACTGGACTAGCGCGTAGCACAGATACGCAGTATTTT. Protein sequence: CASSTGLARSTDTQYF.

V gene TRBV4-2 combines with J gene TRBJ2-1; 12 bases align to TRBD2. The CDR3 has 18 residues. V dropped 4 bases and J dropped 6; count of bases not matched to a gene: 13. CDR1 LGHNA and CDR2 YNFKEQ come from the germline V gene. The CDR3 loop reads CASSPTGTSGFRLNEQFF. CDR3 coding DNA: TGTGCCAGCAGCCCGACCGGGACTAGCGGGTTTAGGCTCAATGAGCAGTTCTTC.

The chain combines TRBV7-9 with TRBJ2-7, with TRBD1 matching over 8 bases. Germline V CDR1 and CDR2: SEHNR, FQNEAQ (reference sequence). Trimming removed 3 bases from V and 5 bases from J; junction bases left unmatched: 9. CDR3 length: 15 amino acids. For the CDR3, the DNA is TGTGCCAGCAGCTTTGTAGTGGGACAGGTGGACGAGCAGTACTTC. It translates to CASSFVVGQVDEQYF. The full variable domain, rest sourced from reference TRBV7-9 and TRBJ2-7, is DTGVSQNPRHKITKRGQNVTFRCDPISEHNRLYWYRQTLGQGPEFLTYFQNEAQLEKSRLLSDRFSAERPKGSFSTLEIQRTEQGDSAMYLCASSFVVGQVDEQYFGPGTRLTVT.

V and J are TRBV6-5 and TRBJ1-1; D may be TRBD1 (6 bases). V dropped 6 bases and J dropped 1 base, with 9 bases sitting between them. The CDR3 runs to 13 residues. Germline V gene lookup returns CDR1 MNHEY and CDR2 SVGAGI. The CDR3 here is CASSRGTNTEAFF. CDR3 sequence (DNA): TGTGCCAGCAGCAGGGGCACGAACACTGAAGCTTTCTTT.

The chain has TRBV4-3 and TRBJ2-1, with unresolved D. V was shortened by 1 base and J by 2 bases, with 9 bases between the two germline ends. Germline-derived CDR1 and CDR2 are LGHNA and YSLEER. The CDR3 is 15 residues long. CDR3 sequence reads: CASSQANSAYNEQFF. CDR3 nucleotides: TGCGCCAGCAGCCAAGCGAACTCAGCCTACAATGAGCAGTTCTTC.

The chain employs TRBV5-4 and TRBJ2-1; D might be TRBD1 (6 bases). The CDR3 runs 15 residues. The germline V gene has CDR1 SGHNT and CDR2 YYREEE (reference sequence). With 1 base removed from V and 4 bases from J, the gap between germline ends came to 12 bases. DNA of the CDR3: TGTGCCAGCAGCTTGAAACAGGGAAATTACAATGAGCAGTTCTTC. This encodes CASSLKQGNYNEQFF.

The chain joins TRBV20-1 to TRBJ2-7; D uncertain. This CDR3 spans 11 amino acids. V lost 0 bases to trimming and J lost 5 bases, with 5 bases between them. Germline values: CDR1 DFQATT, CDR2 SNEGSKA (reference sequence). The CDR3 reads CSARDQDEQYF. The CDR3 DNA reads TGCAGTGCTAGAGACCAAGACGAGCAGTACTTC.

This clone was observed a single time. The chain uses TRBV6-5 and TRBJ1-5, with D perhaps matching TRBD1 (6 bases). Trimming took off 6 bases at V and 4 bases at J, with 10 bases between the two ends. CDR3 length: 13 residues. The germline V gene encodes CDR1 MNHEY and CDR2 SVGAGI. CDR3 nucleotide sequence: TGTGCCAGCAGCCGACAGGCGAATCAGCCCCAGCATTTT. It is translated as CASSRQANQPQHF.

The CDR3 DNA reads as TGTGCCAGCAGCGACACCGCACTAGCGGAGCGTTACAATGAGCAGTTCTTC. Amino acids: CASSDTALAERYNEQFF. The gene calls are TRBV6-2 or TRBV6-3 and TRBJ2-1, with 8 bases that match TRBD2. Germline loops: CDR1 MNHEY, CDR2 SVGEGT. V lost 6 bases to trimming and J lost 4 bases; unmatched junction nucleotides: 14. The CDR3 consists of 17 residues.

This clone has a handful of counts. As DNA, the CDR3 is TGTGCCAGCAGTGACCGCCCTACTAGCGGGAGGGCCGGGGAGCTGTTTTTT. The encoded protein is CASSDRPTSGRAGELFF. The rearrangement joins TRBV6-1 to TRBJ2-2; 13 bases map to TRBD2. In germline, CDR1 is MNHNS, CDR2 SASEGT. The CDR3 contains 17 residues. The ends lost 3 bases at V and 6 bases at J; junction bases unmatched: 7.

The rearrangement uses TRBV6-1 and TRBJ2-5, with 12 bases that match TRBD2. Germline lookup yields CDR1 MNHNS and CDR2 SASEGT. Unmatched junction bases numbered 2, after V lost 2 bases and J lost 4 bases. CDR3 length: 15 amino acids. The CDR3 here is CASSELAGGPETQYF. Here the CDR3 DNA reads TGTGCCAGCAGTGAACTAGCGGGAGGGCCAGAGACCCAGTACTTC.

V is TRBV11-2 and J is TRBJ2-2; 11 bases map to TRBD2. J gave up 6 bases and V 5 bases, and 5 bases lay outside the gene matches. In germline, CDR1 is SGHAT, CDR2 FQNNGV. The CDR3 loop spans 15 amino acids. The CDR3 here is CASSPRLAGSGELFF. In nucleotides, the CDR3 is TGTGCCAGCAGCCCGAGACTAGCGGGGTCCGGGGAGCTGTTTTTT. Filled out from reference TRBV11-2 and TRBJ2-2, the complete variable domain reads EAGVAQSPRYKIIEKRQSVAFWCNPISGHATLYWYQQILGQGPKLLIQFQNNGVVDDSQLPKDRFSAERLKGVDSTLKIQPAKLEDSAVYLCASSPRLAGSGELFFGEGSRLTVL.

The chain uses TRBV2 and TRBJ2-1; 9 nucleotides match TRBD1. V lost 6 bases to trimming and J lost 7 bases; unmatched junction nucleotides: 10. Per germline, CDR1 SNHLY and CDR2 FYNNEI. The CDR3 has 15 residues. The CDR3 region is CASRSEQGATNEQFF. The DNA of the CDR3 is TGTGCCAGCAGATCAGAACAGGGGGCGACAAATGAGCAGTTCTTC.

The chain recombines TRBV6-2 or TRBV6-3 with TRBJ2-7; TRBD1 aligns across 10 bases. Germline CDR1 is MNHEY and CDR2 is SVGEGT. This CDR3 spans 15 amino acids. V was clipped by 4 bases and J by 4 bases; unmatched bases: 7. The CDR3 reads CASSSDRGLGYEQYF. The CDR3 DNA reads TGTGCCAGCAGTTCCGACAGGGGGCTAGGGTACGAGCAGTACTTC.

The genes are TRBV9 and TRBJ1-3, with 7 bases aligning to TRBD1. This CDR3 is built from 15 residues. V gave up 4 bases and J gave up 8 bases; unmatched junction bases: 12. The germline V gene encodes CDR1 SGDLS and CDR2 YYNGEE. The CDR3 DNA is TGTGCCAGCAGCCCGACACGACAGGGCCTTGACACCATATATTTT. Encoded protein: CASSPTRQGLDTIYF.